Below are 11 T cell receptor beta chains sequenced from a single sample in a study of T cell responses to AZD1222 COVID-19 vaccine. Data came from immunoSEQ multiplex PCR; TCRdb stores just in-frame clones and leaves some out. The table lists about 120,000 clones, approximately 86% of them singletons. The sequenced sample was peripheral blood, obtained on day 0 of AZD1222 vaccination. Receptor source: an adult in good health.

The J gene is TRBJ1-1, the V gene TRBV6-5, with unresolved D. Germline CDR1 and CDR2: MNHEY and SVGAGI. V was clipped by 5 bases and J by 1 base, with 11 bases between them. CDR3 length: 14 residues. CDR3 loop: CASSKSLANTEAFF. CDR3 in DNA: TGTGCCAGCAGTAAGTCCCTGGCGAACACTGAAGCTTTCTTT.

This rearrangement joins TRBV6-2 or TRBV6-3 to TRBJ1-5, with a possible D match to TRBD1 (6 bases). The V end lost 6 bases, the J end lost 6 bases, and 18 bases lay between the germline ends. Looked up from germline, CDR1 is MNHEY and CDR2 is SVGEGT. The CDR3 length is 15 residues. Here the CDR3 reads CASSAMGGASQPQHF. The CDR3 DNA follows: TGTGCCAGCAGCGCGATGGGGGGGGCTTCTCAGCCCCAGCATTTT.

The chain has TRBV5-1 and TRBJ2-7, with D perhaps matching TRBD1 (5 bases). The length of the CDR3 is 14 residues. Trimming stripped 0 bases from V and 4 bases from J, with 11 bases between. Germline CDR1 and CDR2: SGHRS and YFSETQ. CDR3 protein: CASSLVAGRYEQYF. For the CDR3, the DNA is TGCGCCAGCAGCTTGGTTGCAGGGCGGTACGAGCAGTACTTC. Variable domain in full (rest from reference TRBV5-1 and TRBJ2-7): KAGVTQTPRYLIKTRGQQVTLSCSPISGHRSVSWYQQTPGQGLQFLFEYFSETQRNKGNFPGRFSGRQFSNSRSEMNVSTLELGDSALYLCASSLVAGRYEQYFGPGTRLTVT.

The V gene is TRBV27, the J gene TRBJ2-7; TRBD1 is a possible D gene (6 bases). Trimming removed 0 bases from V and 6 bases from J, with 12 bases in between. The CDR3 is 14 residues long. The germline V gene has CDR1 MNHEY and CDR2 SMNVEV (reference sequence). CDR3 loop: CASSLSAGDGEQYF. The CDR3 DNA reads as TGTGCCAGCAGTTTATCGGCAGGGGATGGCGAGCAGTACTTC.

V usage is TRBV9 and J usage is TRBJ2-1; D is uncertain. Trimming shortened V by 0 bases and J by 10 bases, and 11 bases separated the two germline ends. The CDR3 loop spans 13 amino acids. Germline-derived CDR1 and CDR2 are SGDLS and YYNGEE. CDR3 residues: CASSVGAAGEQFF. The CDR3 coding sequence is TGTGCCAGCAGCGTAGGGGCGGCAGGAGAGCAGTTCTTC.

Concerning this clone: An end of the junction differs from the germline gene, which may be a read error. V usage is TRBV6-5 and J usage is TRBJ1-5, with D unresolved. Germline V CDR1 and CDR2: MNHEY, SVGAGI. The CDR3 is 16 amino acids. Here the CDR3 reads CASRYWEVMGNQPQHF. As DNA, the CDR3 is TGTGCCAGCAGATACTGGGAGGTAATGGGCAATCAGCCCCAGCATTTT.

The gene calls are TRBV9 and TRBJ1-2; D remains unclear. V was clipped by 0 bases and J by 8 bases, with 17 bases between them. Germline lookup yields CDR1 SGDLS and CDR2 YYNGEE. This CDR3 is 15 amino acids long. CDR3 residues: CASSVASRPLDGYTF. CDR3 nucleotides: TGTGCCAGCAGCGTAGCTTCGAGGCCCCTGGACGGCTACACCTTC.

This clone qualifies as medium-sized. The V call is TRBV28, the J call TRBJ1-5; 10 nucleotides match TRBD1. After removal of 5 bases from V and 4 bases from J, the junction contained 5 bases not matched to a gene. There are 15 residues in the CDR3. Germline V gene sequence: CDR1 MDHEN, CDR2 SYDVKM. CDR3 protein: CASSISDRGNQPQHF. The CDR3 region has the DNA TGTGCCAGCAGTATCTCGGACAGGGGGAATCAGCCCCAGCATTTT.

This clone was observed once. The CDR3 coding sequence is TGTGCCAGCTCACCGGACAGCCAAGAGACCCAGTACTTC. Translation gives CASSPDSQETQYF. This chain connects TRBV18 to TRBJ2-5; D is possibly TRBD1 (6 bases). Germline CDR1 reads KGHSH; CDR2 reads LQKENI. The CDR3 runs 13 residues. V was clipped by 3 bases and J by 1 base, with 6 bases between them.

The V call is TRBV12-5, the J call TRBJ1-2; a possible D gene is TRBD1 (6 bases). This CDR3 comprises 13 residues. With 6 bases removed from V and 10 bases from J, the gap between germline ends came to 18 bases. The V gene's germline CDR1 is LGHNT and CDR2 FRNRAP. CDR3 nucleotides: TGTGCTAGTGGGCGGGGGCCCTTATCTGACTACACCTTC. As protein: CASGRGPLSDYTF.

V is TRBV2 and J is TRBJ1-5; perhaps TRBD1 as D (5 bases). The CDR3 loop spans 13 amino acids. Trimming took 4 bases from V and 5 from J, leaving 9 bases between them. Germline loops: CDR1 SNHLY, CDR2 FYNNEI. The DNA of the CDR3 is TGTGCCAGCAGTGTCGACAGAGATCAGCCCCAGCATTTT. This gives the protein CASSVDRDQPQHF. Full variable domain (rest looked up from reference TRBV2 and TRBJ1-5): EPEVTQTPSHQVTQMGQEVILRCVPISNHLYFYWYRQILGQKVEFLVSFYNNEISEKSEIFDDQFSVERPDGSNFTLKIRSTKLEDSAMYFCASSVDRDQPQHFGDGTRLSIL.